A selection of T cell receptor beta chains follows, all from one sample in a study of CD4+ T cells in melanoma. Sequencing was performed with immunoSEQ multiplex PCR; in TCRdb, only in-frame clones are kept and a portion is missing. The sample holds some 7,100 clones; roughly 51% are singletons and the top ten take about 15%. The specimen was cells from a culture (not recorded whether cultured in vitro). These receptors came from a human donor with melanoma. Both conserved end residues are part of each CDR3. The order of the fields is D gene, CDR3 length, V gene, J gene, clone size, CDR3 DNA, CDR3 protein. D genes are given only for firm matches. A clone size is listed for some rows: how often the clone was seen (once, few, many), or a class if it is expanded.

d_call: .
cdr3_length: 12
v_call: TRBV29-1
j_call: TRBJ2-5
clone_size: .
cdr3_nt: TGCAGCGTGTTGAGCGGACAAGAGACCCAGTACTTC
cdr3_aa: CSVLSGQETQYF

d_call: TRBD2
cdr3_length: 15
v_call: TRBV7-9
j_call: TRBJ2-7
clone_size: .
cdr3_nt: TGTGCCAGCAGTCCTCCAGCGGGGTTCTCCTACGAGCAGTACTTC
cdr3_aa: CASSPPAGFSYEQYF

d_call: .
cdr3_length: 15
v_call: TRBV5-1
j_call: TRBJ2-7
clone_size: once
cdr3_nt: TGCGCCAGCAGCTTGGGAACTCGAGGGGATTACGAGCAGTACTTC
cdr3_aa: CASSLGTRGDYEQYF

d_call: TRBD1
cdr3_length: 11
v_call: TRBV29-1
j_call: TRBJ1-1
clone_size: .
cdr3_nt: TGCAGCGTTGAACAGACAGGGGAAGCTTTCTTT
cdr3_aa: CSVEQTGEAFF

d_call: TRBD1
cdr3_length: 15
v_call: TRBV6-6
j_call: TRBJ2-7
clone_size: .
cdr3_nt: TGTGCCAGCAGTAGGTCGTCCGGGACAGACTACGAGCAGTACTTC
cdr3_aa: CASSRSSGTDYEQYF

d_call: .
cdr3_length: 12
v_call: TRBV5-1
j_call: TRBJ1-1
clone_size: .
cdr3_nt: TGCGCCAGCAGCCAACTGGACACTGAAGCTTTCTTT
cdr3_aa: CASSQLDTEAFF

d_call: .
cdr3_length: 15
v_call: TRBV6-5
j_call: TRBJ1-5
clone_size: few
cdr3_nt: TGTGCCAGCAGCCCTCGGGAGGGCGGTAATCAGCCCCAGCATTTT
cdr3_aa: CASSPREGGNQPQHF

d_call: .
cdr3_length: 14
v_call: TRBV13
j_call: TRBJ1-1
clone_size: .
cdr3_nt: TGTGCCAGCAGCTCCCCAGACCAGAGCACTGAAGCTTTCTTT
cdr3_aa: CASSSPDQSTEAFF

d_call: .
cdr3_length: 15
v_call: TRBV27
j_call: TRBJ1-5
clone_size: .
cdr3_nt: TGTGCCAGCAACCGGGGCGGGCAAGGGAATCTGCCCCAGCATTTT
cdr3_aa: CASNRGGQGNLPQHF

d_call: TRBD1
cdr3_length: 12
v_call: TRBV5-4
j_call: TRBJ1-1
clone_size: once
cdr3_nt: TGTGCCAGCCACAGGGGGCCCACTGAAGCTTTCTTT
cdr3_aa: CASHRGPTEAFF

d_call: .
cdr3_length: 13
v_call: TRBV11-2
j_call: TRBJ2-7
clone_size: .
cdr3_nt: TGTGCCAGCAGCTTAAGGGGTTTAGGCAGGCAGTACTTC
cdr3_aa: CASSLRGLGRQYF

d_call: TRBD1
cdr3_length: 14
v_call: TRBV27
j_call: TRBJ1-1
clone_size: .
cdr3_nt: TGTGCCAGCAGACGAAGACAGGGTAACACTGAAGCTTTCTTT
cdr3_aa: CASRRRQGNTEAFF

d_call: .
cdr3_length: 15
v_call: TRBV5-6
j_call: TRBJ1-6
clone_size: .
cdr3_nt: TGTGCCAGCAGCTTGGGGGAGCCCTATAATTCACCCCTCCACTTT
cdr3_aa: CASSLGEPYNSPLHF

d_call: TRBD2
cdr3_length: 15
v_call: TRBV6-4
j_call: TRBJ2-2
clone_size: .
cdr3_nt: TGTGCCAGCAGTGACTCGATTGGGACTAGCCGGGAGCTGTTTTTT
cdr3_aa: CASSDSIGTSRELFF

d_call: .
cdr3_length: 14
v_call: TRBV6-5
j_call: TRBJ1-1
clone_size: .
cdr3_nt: TGTGCCAGCAGTTCGAGACGACTGAACACTGAAGCTTTCTTT
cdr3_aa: CASSSRRLNTEAFF

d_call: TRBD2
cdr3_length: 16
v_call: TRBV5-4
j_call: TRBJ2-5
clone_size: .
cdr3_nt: TGTGCCAGCAGCTTTCCTAGCGGGGGGCTTGAGGAGACCCAGTACTTC
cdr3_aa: CASSFPSGGLEETQYF

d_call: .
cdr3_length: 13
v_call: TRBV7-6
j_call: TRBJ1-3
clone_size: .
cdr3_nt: TGTGCCAGCAGCACGGGGCCTGGAAACACCATATATTTT
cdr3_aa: CASSTGPGNTIYF

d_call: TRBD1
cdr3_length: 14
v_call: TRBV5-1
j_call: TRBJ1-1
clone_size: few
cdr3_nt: TGCGCCAGCAGCTCCGGGACAGGGGAGACTGAAGCTTTCTTT
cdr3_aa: CASSSGTGETEAFF

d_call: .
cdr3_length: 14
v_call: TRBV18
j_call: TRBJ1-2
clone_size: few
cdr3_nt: TGTGCCAGCTCACCACCTTCGTCAGACTATGGCTACACCTTC
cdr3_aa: CASSPPSSDYGYTF

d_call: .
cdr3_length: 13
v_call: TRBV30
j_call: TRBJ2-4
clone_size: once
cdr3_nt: TGTGCCACAACACAGGCTTCCAAAAACATTCAGTACTTC
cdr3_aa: CATTQASKNIQYF

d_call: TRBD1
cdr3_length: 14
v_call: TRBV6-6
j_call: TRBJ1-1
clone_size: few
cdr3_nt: TGTGCCAGCAGACCGGGACAGAAGAACACTGAAGCTTTCTTT
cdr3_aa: CASRPGQKNTEAFF

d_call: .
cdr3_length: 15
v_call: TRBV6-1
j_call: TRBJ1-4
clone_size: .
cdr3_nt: TGTGCCAGCAGTAAAATGGGGACGGGAAATGAAAAACTGTTTTTT
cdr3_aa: CASSKMGTGNEKLFF

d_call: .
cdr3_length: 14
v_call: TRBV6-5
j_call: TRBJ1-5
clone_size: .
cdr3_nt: TGTGCCAGCAGTCGGACAGCGAGCAATCAGCCCCAGCATTTT
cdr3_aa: CASSRTASNQPQHF

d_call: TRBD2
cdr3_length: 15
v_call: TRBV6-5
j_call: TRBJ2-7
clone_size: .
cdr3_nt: TGTGCCAGCAGTTACGCGCGGGGGGACTCCTACGAGCAGTACTTC
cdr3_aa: CASSYARGDSYEQYF

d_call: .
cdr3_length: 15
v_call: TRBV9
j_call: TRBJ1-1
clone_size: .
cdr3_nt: TGTGCCAGCAGCGTACAGGGATGGTTCACCACTGAAGCTTTCTTT
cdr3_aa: CASSVQGWFTTEAFF

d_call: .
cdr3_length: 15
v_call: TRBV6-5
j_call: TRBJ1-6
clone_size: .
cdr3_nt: TGTGCCAGCAACTCAATGGACAGCGGGAATTCACCCCTCCACTTT
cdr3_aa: CASNSMDSGNSPLHF

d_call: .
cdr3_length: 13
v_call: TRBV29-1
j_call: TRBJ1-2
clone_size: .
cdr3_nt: TGCAGCGTGATCCTGGGAGACAGCTATGGCTACACCTTC
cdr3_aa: CSVILGDSYGYTF

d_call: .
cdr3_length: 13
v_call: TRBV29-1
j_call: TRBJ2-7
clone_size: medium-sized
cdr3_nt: TGCAGCGTCATCCGGGGGGCCGGTTACGAGCAGTACTTC
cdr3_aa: CSVIRGAGYEQYF

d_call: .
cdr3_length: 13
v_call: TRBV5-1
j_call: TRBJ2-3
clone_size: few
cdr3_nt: TGCGCCAGCAGCTCCGGGGACCCGCCGACCGGGTATTTT
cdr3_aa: CASSSGDPPTGYF

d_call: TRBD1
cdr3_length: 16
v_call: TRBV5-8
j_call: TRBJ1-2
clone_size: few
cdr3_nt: TGTGCCAGCAGGGCGAAAAGCGGACAGGGGAACTATGGCTACACCTTC
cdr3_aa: CASRAKSGQGNYGYTF

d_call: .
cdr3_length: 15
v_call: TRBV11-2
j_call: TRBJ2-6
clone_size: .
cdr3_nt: TGTGCCAGCAGCGAAGGAGTCTCTGGGGCCAACGTCCTGACTTTC
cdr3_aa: CASSEGVSGANVLTF

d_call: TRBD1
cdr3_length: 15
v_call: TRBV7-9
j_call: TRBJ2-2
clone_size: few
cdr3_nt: TGTGCCAGCAGCCCGTCGACAGGGGATATCGGGGAGCTGTTTTTT
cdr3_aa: CASSPSTGDIGELFF